This entry lists 24 T cell receptor beta chains sequenced from one sample in a study of shared clonotypes between healthy human individuals. This table comes from immunoSEQ multiplex PCR, and its TCRdb copy is limited to in-frame clones, with some not included. Here the sample spans under 750,000 clones, 55% to 75% being singletons. Sequencing was performed on memory CD4+ T cells sorted from blood. Specified subset: CD45RA-negative fraction. The receptors shown here come from a woman aged 25 to 39 in good health.

The chain couples TRBV5-1 to TRBJ1-2; unclear D gene. This CDR3 has 13 residues. Trimming stripped 1 base from V and 4 bases from J, with 8 bases between. Germline assignment: CDR1 SGHRS and CDR2 YFSETQ. The CDR3 here is CASSLRGGYGYTF. Written as DNA, the CDR3 is TGCGCCAGCAGCTTGAGAGGAGGCTATGGCTACACCTTC. The full variable domain, rest sourced from reference TRBV5-1 and TRBJ1-2, is KAGVTQTPRYLIKTRGQQVTLSCSPISGHRSVSWYQQTPGQGLQFLFEYFSETQRNKGNFPGRFSGRQFSNSRSEMNVSTLELGDSALYLCASSLRGGYGYTFGSGTRLTVV.

This CDR3 is CASSPILRRELTEQYF. The CDR3 nucleotides are TGTGCCAGCTCACCCATACTTCGACGGGAGTTGACCGAGCAGTACTTC. This chain connects TRBV18 to TRBJ2-7; possibly TRBD2 for D (6 bases). V dropped 3 bases and J dropped 6 bases, with 21 bases sitting between them. Germline lookup yields CDR1 KGHSH and CDR2 LQKENI. CDR3 length: 16 amino acids.

The CDR3 bases are TGCGCCAGCAGTCATAACAGGGTTTTGACTGGAAACACCATATATTTT. Translating it yields CASSHNRVLTGNTIYF. This chain joins TRBV23-1 and TRBJ1-3; weak D call: TRBD1 (6 bases). TRBV23-1 is given ORF status, its function remaining uncertain. V was pared by 3 bases and J by 2 bases, with 14 bases between. CDR3 length: 16 amino acids.

The chain links TRBV14 to TRBJ1-2; perhaps TRBD1 as D (6 bases). V was shortened by 4 bases and J by 4 bases, with 10 bases between the two germline ends. The CDR3 is made up of 13 amino acids. Germline-derived CDR1 and CDR2 are SGHDN and FVKESK. CDR3 coding DNA: TGTGCCAGCAGCCGGGGGACATTCTATGGCTACACCTTC. Translation: CASSRGTFYGYTF.

The genes are TRBV5-1 and TRBJ2-7, with D perhaps given as TRBD1 or TRBD2 (5 bases each). V lost 8 bases and J lost 1, with 22 bases in between. Per germline, CDR1 SGHRS and CDR2 YFSETQ. The CDR3 is 16 residues long. CDR3 in amino acids: CASTTSFGDPSYEQYF. The CDR3 coding sequence is TGCGCCAGTACAACGTCTTTCGGGGACCCATCCTACGAGCAGTACTTC.

The table lists this clone with a count of one. At the DNA level, this CDR3 is encoded by other sequences in the same sample as well. The V call is TRBV6-5, the J call TRBJ1-5; D remains unclear. The V and J ends lost 6 bases and 0 bases respectively, with 9 bases between them. The CDR3 is made up of 14 amino acids. Germline CDR1 is MNHEY and CDR2 is SVGAGI. CDR3: CASSPDGSNQPQHF. Written as DNA, the CDR3 is TGTGCCAGCAGCCCAGACGGTAGCAATCAGCCCCAGCATTTT.

The chain links TRBV5-1 to TRBJ2-1; 11 nucleotides align to TRBD2. V was clipped by 2 bases and J by 7 bases; unmatched bases: 11. This CDR3 comprises 17 residues. Germline V gene sequence: CDR1 SGHRS, CDR2 YFSETQ. The CDR3 sequence: CASSLNAGTSGGNEQFF. As DNA, the CDR3 is TGCGCCAGCAGCTTAAACGCCGGGACTAGCGGAGGGAATGAGCAGTTCTTC. Full variable domain (missing parts from reference TRBV5-1 and TRBJ2-1): KAGVTQTPRYLIKTRGQQVTLSCSPISGHRSVSWYQQTPGQGLQFLFEYFSETQRNKGNFPGRFSGRQFSNSRSEMNVSTLELGDSALYLCASSLNAGTSGGNEQFFGPGTRLTVL.

The rearrangement joins TRBV19 to TRBJ1-1; D remains ambiguous. The germline gives CDR1 LNHDA, CDR2 SQIVND (reference sequence). The CDR3 loop spans 15 amino acids. Trimming stripped 4 bases from V and 1 base from J, with 13 bases between. CDR3 DNA: TGTGCCAGTAGTAAAAGACGGGTTTCGAACACTGAAGCTTTCTTT. The encoded protein is CASSKRRVSNTEAFF.

The J gene is TRBJ2-1, the V gene TRBV9, with 15 bases aligning to TRBD2. The CDR3 extends over 16 amino acids. Germline V gene lookup returns CDR1 SGDLS and CDR2 YYNGEE. V dropped 4 bases and J dropped 7; count of bases not matched to a gene: 6. The CDR3 loop is CASSHPGTSGGNEQFF. The CDR3 nucleotides are TGTGCCAGCAGCCACCCCGGGACTAGCGGGGGGAATGAGCAGTTCTTC.

This rearrangement joins TRBV21-1 to TRBJ2-7; no DNA check was done on the table's D call, TRBD1. TRBV21-1 is designated a pseudogene. The CDR3 runs to 13 residues. The CDR3 loop is CASSRRQFHEQYF. The CDR3 nucleotides are TGTGCCAGCAGCAGACGACAGTTCCACGAGCAGTACTTC.

This clone was counted only a few times. This chain links TRBV5-1 with TRBJ2-1; D is unresolved. Trimming shortened V by 0 bases and J by 3 bases, and 10 bases separated the two germline ends. The length of the CDR3 is 15 residues. The germline V gene encodes CDR1 SGHRS and CDR2 YFSETQ. CDR3 amino acids: CASSLDSGHYNEQFF. CDR3 sequence (DNA): TGCGCCAGCAGCTTGGACTCGGGCCACTACAATGAGCAGTTCTTC.

The chain employs TRBV27 and TRBJ1-6; maybe TRBD1 (5 bases). Trimming removed 3 bases at V and 10 bases at J, with 13 bases between. This CDR3 contains 14 residues. The germline V gene has CDR1 MNHEY and CDR2 SMNVEV (reference sequence). CDR3 DNA sequence: TGTGCCAGCAGTTTTGACGGGGGAGGGTCACCCCTCCACTTT. Translated, it gives CASSFDGGGSPLHF.

CDR3 DNA sequence: TGTGCCAGCTCTTCGGGTGAACAAGAGACCCAGTACTTC. It is translated as CASSSGEQETQYF. The chain is built from TRBV18 and TRBJ2-5; no firm D call. CDR1 and CDR2 (germline): KGHSH, LQKENI. The CDR3 runs to 13 residues. Trimming took 6 bases from V and 2 from J, leaving 10 bases between them.

This chain connects TRBV11-1 to TRBJ2-3, with D possibly matching TRBD1 (5 bases). The germline CDR1 and CDR2 sequences are SGHAT and FQDESV (reference sequence). V was clipped by 6 bases and J by 4 bases, with 14 bases between them. This CDR3 is built from 14 residues. CDR3 in DNA: TGTGCCAGCAGGCAACAGGCTTCGTCAGATACGCAGTATTTT. Translating gives CASRQQASSDTQYF.

This clone was counted once. The V and J genes are TRBV10-2 and TRBJ1-2; 7 bases fit TRBD1. Trimming took 4 bases from V and 5 from J; bases not matched to a gene: 10. Germline assignment: CDR1 WSHSY and CDR2 SAAADI. The CDR3 spans 15 residues. Here the CDR3 reads CASSGGGAELYGYTF. DNA of the CDR3: TGCGCCAGCAGTGGAGGGGGCGCAGAACTGTATGGCTACACCTTC.

This CDR3 is CASSQISNRGNYGYTF. The DNA for the CDR3 is TGCGCCAGCAGCCAAATATCTAACAGGGGAAACTATGGCTACACCTTC. V gene TRBV4-1 combines with J gene TRBJ1-2, with 7 bases lining up with TRBD1. Per germline, CDR1 MGHRA and CDR2 YSYEKL. The CDR3 totals 16 residues. The junction had 8 bases not matched to a gene; V was cut back by 2 bases and J by 2 bases.

The rearrangement links TRBV28 to TRBJ2-7; D gene ambiguous. Trimming pared 3 bases from V and 0 bases from J, leaving 21 bases between. The germline gives CDR1 MDHEN, CDR2 SYDVKM. The CDR3 is 18 residues long. DNA of the CDR3: TGTGCCAGCAGTTTTTTCTTCCCGCCGCCCGGGTTCTCCTACGAGCAGTACTTC. As protein: CASSFFFPPPGFSYEQYF.

The V call is TRBV28, the J call TRBJ1-3; D is unresolved. V lost 6 bases and J 0 bases, leaving 12 bases between the germline ends. CDR3 length: 15 amino acids. CDR1 and CDR2 (germline): MDHEN, SYDVKM. CDR3 amino acids: CASSGYGYSGNTIYF. For the CDR3, the DNA is TGTGCCAGCAGCGGATACGGATACTCTGGAAACACCATATATTTT.

The chain is built from TRBV18 and TRBJ2-6; 10 nucleotides agree with TRBD2. CDR3 length: 18 amino acids. Germline values: CDR1 KGHSH, CDR2 LQKENI. V gave up 0 bases and J gave up 0 bases; unmatched junction bases: 2. CDR3 sequence: CASSPPGLAFSGANVLTF. CDR3 nucleotide sequence: TGTGCCAGCTCACCACCGGGACTAGCGTTCTCTGGGGCCAACGTCCTGACTTTC.

This clone was seen at least ten times. The CDR3 DNA reads as TGTGCCAGCAGCCGCTTTGCCCGGAACGAGCAGTACTTC. Protein product: CASSRFARNEQYF. This chain links TRBV27 with TRBJ2-7; D gene uncertain. Per germline, CDR1 MNHEY and CDR2 SMNVEV (reference sequence). The CDR3 runs to 13 residues. Deletions cut 6 bases from V and 5 bases from J, with 14 bases between.

This clone has a single count. V is TRBV4-1 and J is TRBJ1-1; 10 bases map to TRBD1. This CDR3 is built from 15 residues. Germline loops: CDR1 MGHRA, CDR2 YSYEKL. V was clipped by 5 bases and J by 1 base; unmatched bases: 4. The CDR3 is CASSKRQGANTEAFF. Written as DNA, the CDR3 is TGCGCCAGCAGCAAAAGACAGGGGGCGAACACTGAAGCTTTCTTT.

The genes are TRBV5-6 and TRBJ2-1; 12 bases fit TRBD2. J was trimmed by 9 bases and V by 5 bases; bases with no gene match: 9. There are 15 residues in the CDR3. Germline values: CDR1 SGHDT, CDR2 YYEEEE. The CDR3 here is CASSSLAGGLVEQFF. The CDR3 DNA sequence: TGTGCCAGCAGTTCTCTAGCGGGAGGGCTGGTTGAGCAGTTCTTC.

The CDR3 sequence: CASSIGALEAGEQYF. The CDR3, as DNA: TGTGCCAGTAGTATTGGGGCTCTCGAGGCGGGAGAGCAGTACTTC. The genes are TRBV19 and TRBJ2-7; TRBD2 might be the D (6 bases). This CDR3 has 15 residues. V was shortened by 3 bases and J by 7 bases, with 19 bases between the two germline ends. Germline V gene sequence: CDR1 LNHDA, CDR2 SQIVND (reference sequence).

The chain carries TRBV6-5 and TRBJ2-5; TRBD1 aligns across 9 bases. The junction had 9 bases not matched to a gene; V was cut back by 6 bases and J by 7 bases. The germline V gene encodes CDR1 MNHEY and CDR2 SVGAGI. This CDR3 contains 14 residues. CDR3 nucleotide sequence: TGTGCCAGCAGGGAGGGACAGGGTAGTGGGACCCAGTACTTC. Amino acids: CASREGQGSGTQYF.